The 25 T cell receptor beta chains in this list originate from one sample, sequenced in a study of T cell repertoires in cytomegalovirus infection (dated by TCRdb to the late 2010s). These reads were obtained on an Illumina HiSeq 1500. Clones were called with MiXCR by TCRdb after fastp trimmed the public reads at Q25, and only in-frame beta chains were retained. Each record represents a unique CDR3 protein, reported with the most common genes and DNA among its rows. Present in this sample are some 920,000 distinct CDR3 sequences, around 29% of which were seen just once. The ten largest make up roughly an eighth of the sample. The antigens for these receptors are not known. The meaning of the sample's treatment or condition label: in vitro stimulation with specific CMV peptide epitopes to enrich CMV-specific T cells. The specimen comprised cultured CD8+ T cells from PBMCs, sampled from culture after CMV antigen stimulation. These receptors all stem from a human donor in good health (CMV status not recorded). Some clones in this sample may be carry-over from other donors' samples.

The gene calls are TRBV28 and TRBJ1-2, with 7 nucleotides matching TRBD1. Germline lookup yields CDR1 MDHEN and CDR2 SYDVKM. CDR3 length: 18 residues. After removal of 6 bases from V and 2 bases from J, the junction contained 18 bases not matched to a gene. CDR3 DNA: TGTGCCAGCAGACTCAAACCCAACCCGGGACAGAGAAACTATGGCTACACCTTC. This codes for CASRLKPNPGQRNYGYTF.

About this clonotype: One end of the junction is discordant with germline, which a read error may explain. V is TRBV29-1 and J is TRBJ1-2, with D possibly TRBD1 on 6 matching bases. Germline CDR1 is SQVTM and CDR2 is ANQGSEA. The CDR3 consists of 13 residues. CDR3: CSVAVRGNYGDTF. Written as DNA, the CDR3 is TGCAGCGTAGCCGTCAGGGGAAACTATGGCGACACCTTC.

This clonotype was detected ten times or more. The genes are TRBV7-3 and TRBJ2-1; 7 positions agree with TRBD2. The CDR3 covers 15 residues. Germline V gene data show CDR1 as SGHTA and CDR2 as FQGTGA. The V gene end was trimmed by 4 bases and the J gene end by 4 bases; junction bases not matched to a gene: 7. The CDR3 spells CASSSEWEGYNEQFF. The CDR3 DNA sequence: TGTGCCAGCAGCTCAGAGTGGGAGGGGTACAATGAGCAGTTCTTC.

The CDR3 region is CASSPPDRENYGYTF. The CDR3 nucleotides are TGTGCCAGCTCACCACCCGACAGGGAAAACTATGGCTACACCTTC. The gene calls are TRBV18 and TRBJ1-2; TRBD1 matches at 7 bases. Germline V gives CDR1 KGHSH, CDR2 LQKENI. CDR3 length: 15 amino acids. V was pared by 0 bases and J by 2 bases, with 3 bases of the junction left unmatched.

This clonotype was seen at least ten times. The CDR3 DNA reads TGTGCCAGCAGCCCCCATCCAGGGACGGGGAACACTGAAGCTTTCTTT. Amino acids: CASSPHPGTGNTEAFF. This chain joins TRBV7-2 and TRBJ1-1; perhaps TRBD1 as D (5 bases). Germline assignment: CDR1 SGHTA and CDR2 FQGNSA. The CDR3 loop spans 16 amino acids. V was trimmed by 5 bases and J by 1 base, leaving 17 bases between them.

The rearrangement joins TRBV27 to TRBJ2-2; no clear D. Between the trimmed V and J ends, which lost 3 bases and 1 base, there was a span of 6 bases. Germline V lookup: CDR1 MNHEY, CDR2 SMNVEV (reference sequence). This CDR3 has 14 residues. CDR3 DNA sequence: TGTGCCAGCAGTTTCAGTCGGAACACCGGGGAGCTGTTTTTT. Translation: CASSFSRNTGELFF.

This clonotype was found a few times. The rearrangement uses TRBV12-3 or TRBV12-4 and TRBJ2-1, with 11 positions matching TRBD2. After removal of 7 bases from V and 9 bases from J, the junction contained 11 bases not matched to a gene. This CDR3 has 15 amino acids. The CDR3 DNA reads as TGTGCCAGCACTCCACTAGCGGGGGACGCAGGTGAGCAGTTCTTC. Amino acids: CASTPLAGDAGEQFF.

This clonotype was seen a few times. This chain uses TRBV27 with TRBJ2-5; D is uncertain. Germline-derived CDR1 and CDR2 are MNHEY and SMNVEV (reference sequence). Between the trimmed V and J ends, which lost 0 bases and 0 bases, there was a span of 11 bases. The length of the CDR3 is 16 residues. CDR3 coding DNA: TGTGCCAGCAGTTTATCGATCAGACGGGACCAAGAGACCCAGTACTTC. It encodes CASSLSIRRDQETQYF.

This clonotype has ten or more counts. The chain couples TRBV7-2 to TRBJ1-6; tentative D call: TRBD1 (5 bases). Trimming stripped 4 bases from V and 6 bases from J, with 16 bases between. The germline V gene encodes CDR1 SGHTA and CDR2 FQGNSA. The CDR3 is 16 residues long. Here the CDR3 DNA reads TGTGCCAGCAGCTACTTACAGGACATCCTTAATTCACCCCTCCACTTT. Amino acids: CASSYLQDILNSPLHF.

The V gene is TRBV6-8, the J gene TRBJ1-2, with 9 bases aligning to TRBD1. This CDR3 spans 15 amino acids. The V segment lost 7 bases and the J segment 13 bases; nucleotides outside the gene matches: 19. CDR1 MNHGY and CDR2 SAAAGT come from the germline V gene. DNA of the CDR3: TGTGCCAGCAATTTTACCGGGACAGGGTCGATTCTAGGCACCTTC. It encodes CASNFTGTGSILGTF.

CDR3 sequence: CASSQYIPAGTKRRGTEAFF. The CDR3 DNA follows: TGCGCCAGCAGCCAGTACATTCCCGCCGGGACAAAAAGAAGGGGCACTGAAGCTTTCTTT. The gene calls are TRBV5-1 and TRBJ1-1; possibly TRBD1 for D (6 bases). Trimming shortened V by 4 bases and J by 4 bases, and 32 bases separated the two germline ends. The CDR3 has 20 residues. CDR1 and CDR2 (germline): SGHRS, YFSETQ. Full variable domain (missing parts from reference TRBV5-1 and TRBJ1-1): KAGVTQTPRYLIKTRGQQVTLSCSPISGHRSVSWYQQTPGQGLQFLFEYFSETQRNKGNFPGRFSGRQFSNSRSEMNVSTLELGDSALYLCASSQYIPAGTKRRGTEAFFGQGTRLTVV.

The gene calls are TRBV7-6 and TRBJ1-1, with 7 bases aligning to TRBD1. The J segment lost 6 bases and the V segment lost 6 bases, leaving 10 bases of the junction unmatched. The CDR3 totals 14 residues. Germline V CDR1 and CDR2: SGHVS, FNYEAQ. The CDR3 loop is CASSKLTGIAEAFF. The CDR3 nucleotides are TGTGCCAGCAGTAAATTGACAGGGATCGCTGAAGCTTTCTTT.

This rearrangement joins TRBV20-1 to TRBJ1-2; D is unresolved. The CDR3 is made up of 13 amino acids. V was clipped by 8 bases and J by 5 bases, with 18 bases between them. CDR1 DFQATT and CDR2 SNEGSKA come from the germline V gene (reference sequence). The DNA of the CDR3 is TGCAGTCCCGAGAGGGTTGGCTCGTATGGCTACACCTTC. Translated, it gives CSPERVGSYGYTF.

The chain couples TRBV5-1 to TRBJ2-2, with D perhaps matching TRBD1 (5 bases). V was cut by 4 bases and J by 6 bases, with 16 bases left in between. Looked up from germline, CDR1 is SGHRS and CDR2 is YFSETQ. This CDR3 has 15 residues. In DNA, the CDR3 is TGCGCCAGCAGCCGAACTACAGGAGCGCCCGGGGAGCTGTTTTTT. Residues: CASSRTTGAPGELFF.

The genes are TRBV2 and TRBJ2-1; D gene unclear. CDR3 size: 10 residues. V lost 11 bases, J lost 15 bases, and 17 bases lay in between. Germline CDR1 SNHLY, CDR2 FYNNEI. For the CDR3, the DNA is TGTGCCCCCCAGGCCAGTCGTCCGTTCTTC. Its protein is CAPQASRPFF.

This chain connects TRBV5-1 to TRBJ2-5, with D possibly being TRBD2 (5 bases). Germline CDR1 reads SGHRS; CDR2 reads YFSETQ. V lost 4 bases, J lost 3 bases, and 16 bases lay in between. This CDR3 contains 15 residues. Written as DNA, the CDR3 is TGCGCCAGCAGCCGCCCTAGTTCCGGGGAAGAGACCCAGTACTTC. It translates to CASSRPSSGEETQYF.

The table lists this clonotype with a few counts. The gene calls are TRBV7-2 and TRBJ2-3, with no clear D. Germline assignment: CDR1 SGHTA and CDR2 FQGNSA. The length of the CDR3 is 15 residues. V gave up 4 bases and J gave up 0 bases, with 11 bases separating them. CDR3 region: CASSSPEASTDTQYF. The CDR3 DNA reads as TGTGCCAGCAGCTCCCCGGAAGCTAGCACAGATACGCAGTATTTT.

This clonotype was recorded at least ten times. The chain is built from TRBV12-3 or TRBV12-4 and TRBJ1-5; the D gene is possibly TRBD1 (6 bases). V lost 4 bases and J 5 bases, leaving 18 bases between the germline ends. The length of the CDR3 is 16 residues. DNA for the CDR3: TGTGCCAGCAGTTCCCCCCAGGGGAGGTATTATCAGCCCCAGCATTTT. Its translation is CASSSPQGRYYQPQHF.

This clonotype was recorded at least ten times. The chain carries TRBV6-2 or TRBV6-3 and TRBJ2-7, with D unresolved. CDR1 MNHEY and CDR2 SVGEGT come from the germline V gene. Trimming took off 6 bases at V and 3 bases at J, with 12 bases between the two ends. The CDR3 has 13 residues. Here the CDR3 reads CASSLNRDYEQYV. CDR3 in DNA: TGTGCCAGCAGCTTAAACAGAGACTACGAGCAGTACGTC.

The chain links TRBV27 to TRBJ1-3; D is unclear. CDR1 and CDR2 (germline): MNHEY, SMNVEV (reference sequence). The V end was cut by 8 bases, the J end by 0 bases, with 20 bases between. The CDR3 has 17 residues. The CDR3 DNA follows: TGTGCCAGCGGCCCCACGGTCCAGCACCTCTCTGGAAACACCATATATTTT. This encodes CASGPTVQHLSGNTIYF.

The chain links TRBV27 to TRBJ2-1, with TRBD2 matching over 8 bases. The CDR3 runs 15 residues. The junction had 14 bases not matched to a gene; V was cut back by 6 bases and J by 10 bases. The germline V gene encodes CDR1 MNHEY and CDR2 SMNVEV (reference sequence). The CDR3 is CASSPGLAPNKEQFF. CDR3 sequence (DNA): TGTGCCAGCAGCCCTGGACTAGCCCCTAATAAGGAGCAGTTCTTC.

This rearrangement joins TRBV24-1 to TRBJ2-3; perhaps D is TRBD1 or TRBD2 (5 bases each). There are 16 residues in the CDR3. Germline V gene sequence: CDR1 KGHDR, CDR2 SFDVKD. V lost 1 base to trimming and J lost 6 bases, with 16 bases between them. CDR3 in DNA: TGTGCCACCAGTGATTTCGGGACGTCAAGGTCGGATACGCAGTATTTT. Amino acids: CATSDFGTSRSDTQYF.

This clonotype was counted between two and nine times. The CDR3 coding sequence is TGTGCCAGCAGCCCAGAGGGGGGGACCGACAATCAGCCCCAGCATTTT. Translated, it gives CASSPEGGTDNQPQHF. This chain uses TRBV7-2 with TRBJ1-5; D possibly corresponds to TRBD1 (6 bases). Trimming pared 5 bases from V and 3 bases from J, leaving 17 bases between. This CDR3 spans 16 amino acids. The germline V gene encodes CDR1 SGHTA and CDR2 FQGNSA.

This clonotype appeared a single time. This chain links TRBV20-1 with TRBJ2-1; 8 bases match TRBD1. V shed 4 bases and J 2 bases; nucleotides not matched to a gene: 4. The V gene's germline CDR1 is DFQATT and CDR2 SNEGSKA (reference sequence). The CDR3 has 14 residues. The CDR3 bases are TGCAGTGCTAAATCGGGACAGGCCTACAATGAGCAGTTCTTC. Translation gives CSAKSGQAYNEQFF.

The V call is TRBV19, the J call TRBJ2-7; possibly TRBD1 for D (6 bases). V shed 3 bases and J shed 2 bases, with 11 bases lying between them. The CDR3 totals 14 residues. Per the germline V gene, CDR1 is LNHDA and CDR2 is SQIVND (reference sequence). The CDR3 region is CASSIRDKTYEQYF. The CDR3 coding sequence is TGTGCCAGTAGTATCCGGGACAAAACCTACGAGCAGTACTTC.